The clone carrying this T cell receptor beta chain came up a few times. Its antigen is not known. Molecular barcoded adaptors covering alpha/delta and beta/gamma chains were used on about 0.4 ug RNA. From the reads, TCRdb called clonotypes with MiXCR, one entry per CDR3 protein. The profile shows about 38,000 distinct CDR3 sequences, roughly 13% of them singletons. This sample is part of a study of read filtering for tumor transcriptome and immune sequencing. Study at large: Mean patient age was approximately 71 years, range roughly 40 to 85; some 17 male, around 15 female. Revised staging placed about 8 patients in R-ISS I, 15 to 20 in II, about seven in III. IR-seq gave about 3.5 to 10.27 million TCR reads per sample; RNA-seq gave roughly 80 to 1273. Study findings and constraints: IR-seq captured clonotypes deeper and more reliably than RNA-seq.

Germline V gene sequence: CDR1 MGHRA, CDR2 YSYEKL. The length of the CDR3 is 17 residues. The J segment lost 5 bases and the V segment lost 0 bases, leaving 10 bases of the junction unmatched. Source material: a population of CD138-negative cells sorted from bone marrow. The clonotype was recovered from a donor at least 40 years old with multiple myeloma. The rearrangement uses TRBV4-1 and TRBJ2-1, with 7 nucleotides matching TRBD2. This CDR3 reads CASSQDGGRNYHNEQFF. The CDR3 nucleotides read TGCGCCAGCAGCCAAGATGGCGGGAGAAATTACCACAATGAGCAGTTCTTC.